These 25 T cell receptor beta chains came from one sample sequenced in a study of human T cells and chemical hapten exposure. Each CDR3 protein gets one entry after TCRdb re-called the RACE reads with MiXCR. The sample lists tens of thousands of distinct CDR3 sequences; about a tenth were seen once. Time point meaning: pre-sensitization, week 0. The sample's treatment: therapeutic diphenylcyclopropenone sensitization with weekly scalp DPC. Specimen: whole blood, collected in connection with sensitization to the hapten diphenylcyclopropenone (DPC). The receptors come from a woman between 40 and 55 years old with alopecia areata. Some clones in this sample may be carry-over from other donors' samples.

This clonotype was detected ten times or more. This rearrangement joins TRBV3-1 to TRBJ2-2; D assignment may be TRBD1 or TRBD2 (5 bases each). This CDR3 contains 14 residues. In germline, CDR1 is LGHDT, CDR2 YNNKEL (reference sequence). The V end lost 1 base, the J end lost 6 bases, and 9 bases lay between the germline ends. The chain's CDR3 is CASSQVRGAGELFF. CDR3 nucleotides: TGTGCCAGCAGCCAAGTAAGAGGGGCCGGGGAGCTGTTTTTT.

This clonotype was detected only a few times. CDR3 loop: CASSLSGTGQGGYTF. CDR3 DNA sequence: TGTGCCAGCAGCTTATCCGGGACAGGCCAGGGGGGCTACACCTTC. The chain combines TRBV5-4 with TRBJ1-2, with 8 bases identical to TRBD1. Germline-derived CDR1 and CDR2 are SGHNT and YYREEE (reference sequence). This CDR3 is 15 amino acids long. Trimming at V came to 2 bases and at J to 8 bases, leaving 11 bases not matched to a gene.

This clonotype was seen more than once but under ten times. This sequence joins TRBV7-8 and TRBJ1-5; the D is unclear. V lost 5 bases, J lost 7 bases, and 12 bases lay in between. The CDR3 is 13 amino acids. Germline lookup yields CDR1 SGHVS and CDR2 FQNEAQ. This CDR3 reads CASSRDSWQPQHF. The CDR3 DNA is TGTGCCAGCAGCCGTGATAGCTGGCAGCCCCAGCATTTT.

This clonotype was found a few times. CDR3 bases: TGTGCCAGCACCCCCCTCGGAGTAAGCACAGATACGCAGTATTTT. This codes for CASTPLGVSTDTQYF. The rearrangement links TRBV12-3 or TRBV12-4 to TRBJ2-3; the D is unclear. The germline V and J ends were trimmed by 7 bases and 0 bases, with 14 bases remaining between them. This CDR3 has 15 residues.

This clonotype was recorded at least ten times. The chain combines TRBV30 with TRBJ2-5; TRBD2 is a possible D gene (6 bases). The CDR3 is made up of 13 amino acids. Germline CDR1 reads GTSNPN; CDR2 reads SVGIG (reference sequence). With 1 base removed from V and 5 bases from J, the gap between germline ends came to 11 bases. Here the CDR3 DNA reads TGTGCCTGGAGTGATAGACTAGGGGAGACCCAGTACTTC. Translating gives CAWSDRLGETQYF.

This chain joins TRBV6-1 and TRBJ2-1, with D unclear. The CDR3 extends over 14 amino acids. Germline CDR1 MNHNS, CDR2 SASEGT. With 0 bases removed from V and 4 bases from J, the gap between germline ends came to 7 bases. In DNA, the CDR3 is TGTGCCAGCAGTGAAGCCTGGCAGTACAATGAGCAGTTCTTC. This encodes CASSEAWQYNEQFF.

This clonotype was observed many times. The chain couples TRBV20-1 to TRBJ1-2, with D possibly being TRBD1 (5 bases). The germline CDR1 and CDR2 sequences are DFQATT and SNEGSKA (reference sequence). The ends were cut back, 5 bases at V and 4 bases at J, with 11 bases in the middle. The CDR3 runs to 12 residues. The CDR3 protein is CSAGDGVYGYTF. CDR3 sequence (DNA): TGCAGTGCTGGGGACGGGGTCTATGGCTACACCTTC.

This clonotype has at least ten counts. The rearrangement joins TRBV6-6 to TRBJ2-2; a possible D gene is TRBD2 (6 bases). This CDR3 has 16 amino acids. Looked up from germline, CDR1 is MNHNY and CDR2 is SVGAGI (reference sequence). Trimming cost V 2 bases and J 10 bases, with 20 bases left between them. CDR3 in amino acids: CASSYRAGTGSEELFF. The DNA of the CDR3 is TGTGCCAGCAGTTACAGGGCCGGGACTGGTAGTGAGGAGCTGTTTTTT.

This clonotype was found many times. The chain recombines TRBV4-1 with TRBJ2-2; 9 nucleotides agree with TRBD2. Losses at the gene ends were 1 base for V and 2 bases for J; bases not matched to a gene: 5. CDR1 and CDR2 from the germline V gene are MGHRA and YSYEKL. The CDR3 consists of 17 residues. This chain's CDR3 is CASSQAASGANTGELFF. CDR3 sequence (DNA): TGCGCCAGCAGCCAAGCGGCTAGCGGGGCCAACACCGGGGAGCTGTTTTTT.

This clonotype appeared many times. The chain combines TRBV28 with TRBJ1-2, with D unclear. Looked up from germline, CDR1 is MDHEN and CDR2 is SYDVKM. CDR3 length: 13 amino acids. V lost 3 bases and J lost 13, with 18 bases in between. The chain's CDR3 is CASSLAPLMASTF. The DNA for the CDR3 is TGTGCCAGCAGTTTGGCCCCACTTATGGCTAGCACCTTC.

This clonotype was detected ten times or more. The chain uses TRBV6-1 and TRBJ2-7; D is unresolved. Looked up from germline, CDR1 is MNHNS and CDR2 is SASEGT. The germline V and J ends were trimmed by 7 bases and 2 bases, with 6 bases remaining between them. The CDR3 has 11 residues. The CDR3 reads CASTGTYEQYF. The CDR3 coding sequence is TGTGCCAGCACCGGAACCTACGAGCAGTACTTC.

This clonotype was seen repeatedly, ten times or more. The V and J genes are TRBV11-2 and TRBJ1-6, with D possibly matching TRBD1 (6 bases). Trimming left V 2 bases short and J 6 bases short, with 11 bases between. There are 15 residues in the CDR3. Germline V lookup: CDR1 SGHAT, CDR2 FQNNGV. DNA for the CDR3: TGTGCCAGCAGCTTATCGGGGGCAATTAATTCACCCCTCCACTTT. Translated, it gives CASSLSGAINSPLHF.

V gene TRBV7-2 combines with J gene TRBJ1-2, with D tentatively TRBD1 (5 bases). Germline CDR1 is SGHTA and CDR2 is FQGNSA. The CDR3 totals 13 residues. Trimming cost V 3 bases and J 5 bases, with 10 bases left between them. CDR3 in DNA: TGTGCCAGCAGCTTTCCAGGGTATTATGGCTACACCTTC. It translates to CASSFPGYYGYTF.

There are many counts of this clonotype. V and J are TRBV7-6 and TRBJ1-4; D ambiguous. Trimming removed 5 bases from V and 1 base from J, with 11 bases in between. Per germline, CDR1 SGHVS and CDR2 FNYEAQ. There are 15 residues in the CDR3. The CDR3 here is CASSPRAETNEKLFF. In DNA form, the CDR3 reads TGTGCCAGCAGCCCTAGGGCAGAAACTAATGAAAAACTGTTTTTT.

This clonotype came up many times. The chain joins TRBV12-3 or TRBV12-4 to TRBJ1-3; TRBD1 might be the D (5 bases). There are 17 residues in the CDR3. Between the trimmed V and J ends, which lost 3 bases and 4 bases, there was a span of 19 bases. CDR3 DNA: TGTGCCAGCAGTTTCGGGCACGTGGGACTAATCGGAAACACCATATATTTT. Encoded protein: CASSFGHVGLIGNTIYF.

In its sample, this clonotype was seen many times. The chain uses TRBV19 and TRBJ2-6; no clear D. Looked up from germline, CDR1 is LNHDA and CDR2 is SQIVND (reference sequence). The CDR3 is 16 amino acids. V was cut by 7 bases and J by 0 bases, with 13 bases left in between. As DNA, the CDR3 is TGTGCCAGTAACTCGGGCGGAATCTCTGGGGCCAACGTCCTGACTTTC. As protein: CASNSGGISGANVLTF.

CDR3 DNA: TGCGCCAGCAGCCAAGGAGCGGGGGGTTACGAGCAGTACTTC. Translated, it gives CASSQGAGGYEQYF. The chain has TRBV4-3 and TRBJ2-7; 9 bases align to TRBD2. V lost 1 base to trimming and J lost 4 bases; unmatched junction nucleotides: 2. This CDR3 spans 14 amino acids. CDR1 is LGHNA and CDR2 is YSLEER in the germline V gene.

The chain employs TRBV12-3 or TRBV12-4 and TRBJ2-5, with D perhaps matching TRBD1 or TRBD2 (5 bases each). V was pared by 3 bases and J by 1 base, with 9 bases between. The CDR3 is made up of 14 amino acids. The CDR3 region has the DNA TGTGCCAGCAGTTTTGGGACGGCCCAAGAGACCCAGTACTTC. Its protein is CASSFGTAQETQYF.

The table lists this clonotype with many counts. The V call is TRBV7-3, the J call TRBJ1-2, with unresolved D. Trimming pared 3 bases from V and 7 bases from J, leaving 12 bases between. The CDR3 consists of 13 residues. Germline V CDR1 and CDR2: SGHTA, FQGTGA. The CDR3 loop is CASSFPGGIGYTF. Here the CDR3 DNA reads TGTGCCAGCAGCTTCCCAGGAGGGATTGGCTACACCTTC.

The chain's CDR3 is CASSLSGAKETQYF. The CDR3 DNA reads TGTGCCAGCAGCTTGTCAGGGGCCAAGGAGACCCAGTACTTC. This chain connects TRBV7-7 to TRBJ2-5; TRBD1 might be the D (6 bases). CDR1 is SSHAT and CDR2 is FNYEAQ in the germline V gene (reference sequence). V was cut by 3 bases and J by 5 bases, with 13 bases left in between. The CDR3 loop spans 14 amino acids.

This clonotype was counted ten times or more. V is TRBV4-3 and J is TRBJ1-5; maybe TRBD1 (5 bases). Germline CDR1 LGHNA, CDR2 YSLEER. The CDR3 totals 14 residues. V dropped 3 bases and J dropped 6 bases, with 12 bases sitting between them. The CDR3 protein is CASSHERGGQPQHF. CDR3 nucleotides: TGCGCCAGCAGCCACGAAAGGGGAGGTCAGCCCCAGCATTTT.

The chain couples TRBV5-6 to TRBJ1-6; D is possibly TRBD1 (6 bases). The germline V and J ends were trimmed by 0 bases and 7 bases, with 11 bases remaining between them. The CDR3 extends over 15 amino acids. In germline, CDR1 is SGHDT, CDR2 YYEEEE. The CDR3 DNA reads TGTGCCAGCAGCTTGGTGGACAGCTTAAATTCACCCCTCCACTTT. It yields the protein CASSLVDSLNSPLHF. Combining the CDR3 with reference TRBV5-6 and TRBJ1-6 gives the whole variable domain DAGVTQSPTHLIKTRGQQVTLRCSPKSGHDTVSWYQQALGQGPQFIFQYYEEEERQRGNFPDRFSGHQFPNYSSELNVNALLLGDSALYLCASSLVDSLNSPLHFGNGTRLTVT.

This clonotype was seen more than once but under ten times. The CDR3 region is CASPAEGVGEKLFF. The CDR3 DNA reads as TGTGCCAGCCCGGCGGAGGGTGTTGGTGAAAAACTGTTTTTT. This sequence joins TRBV7-9 and TRBJ1-4, with D unresolved. Germline V gene lookup returns CDR1 SEHNR and CDR2 FQNEAQ (reference sequence). This CDR3 spans 14 amino acids. V lost 8 bases and J lost 7, with 17 bases in between.

This clonotype was picked up many times. The chain has TRBV9 and TRBJ2-3; D may be TRBD2 (6 bases). The CDR3 covers 15 residues. Deletions cut 4 bases from V and 6 bases from J, with 18 bases between. Per the germline V gene, CDR1 is SGDLS and CDR2 is YYNGEE. This chain's CDR3 is CASSYLARRGDTQYF. The CDR3 DNA reads as TGTGCCAGCAGCTACCTAGCGCGAAGAGGCGATACGCAGTATTTT. Full variable domain (remainder filled in from reference TRBV9 and TRBJ2-3): DSGVTQTPKHLITATGQRVTLRCSPRSGDLSVYWYQQSLDQGLQFLIQYYNGEERAKGNILERFSAQQFPDLHSELNLSSLELGDSALYFCASSYLARRGDTQYFGPGTRLTVL.

This chain links TRBV15 with TRBJ1-1; D might be TRBD1 (6 bases). From germline, CDR1 is LNHNV and CDR2 YYDKDF (reference sequence). V shed 2 bases and J shed 3 bases, with 7 bases lying between them. This CDR3 contains 13 residues. The CDR3 loop is CATSRTGYTEAFF. DNA of the CDR3: TGTGCCACCAGCAGAACAGGGTACACTGAAGCTTTCTTT.